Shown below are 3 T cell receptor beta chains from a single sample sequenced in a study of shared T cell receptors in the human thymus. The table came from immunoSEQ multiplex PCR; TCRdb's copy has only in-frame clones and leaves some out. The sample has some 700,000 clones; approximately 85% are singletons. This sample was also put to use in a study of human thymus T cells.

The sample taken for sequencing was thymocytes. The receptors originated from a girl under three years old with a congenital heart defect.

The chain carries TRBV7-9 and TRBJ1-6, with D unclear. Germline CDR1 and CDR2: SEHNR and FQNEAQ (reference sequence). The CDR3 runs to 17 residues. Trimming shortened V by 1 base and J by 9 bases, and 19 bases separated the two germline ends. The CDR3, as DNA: TGTGCCAGCAGCTTAGGATTAGCGGCCAAAAAGGGTTCACCCCTCCACTTT. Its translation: CASSLGLAAKKGSPLHF.

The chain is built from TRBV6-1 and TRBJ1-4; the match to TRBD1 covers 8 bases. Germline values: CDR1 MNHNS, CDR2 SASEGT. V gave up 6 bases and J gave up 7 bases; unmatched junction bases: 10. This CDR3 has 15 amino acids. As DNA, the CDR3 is TGTGCCAGCAGGCTGGACAGGGTTTCGGCTGAAAAACTGTTTTTT. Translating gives CASRLDRVSAEKLFF.

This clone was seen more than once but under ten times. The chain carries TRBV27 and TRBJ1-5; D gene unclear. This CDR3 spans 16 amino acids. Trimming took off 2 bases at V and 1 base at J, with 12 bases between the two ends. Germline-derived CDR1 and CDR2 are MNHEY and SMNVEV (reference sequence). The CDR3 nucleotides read TGTGCCAGCAGTTTACGGTTGGGTAGCAGCAATCAGCCCCAGCATTTT. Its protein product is CASSLRLGSSNQPQHF.